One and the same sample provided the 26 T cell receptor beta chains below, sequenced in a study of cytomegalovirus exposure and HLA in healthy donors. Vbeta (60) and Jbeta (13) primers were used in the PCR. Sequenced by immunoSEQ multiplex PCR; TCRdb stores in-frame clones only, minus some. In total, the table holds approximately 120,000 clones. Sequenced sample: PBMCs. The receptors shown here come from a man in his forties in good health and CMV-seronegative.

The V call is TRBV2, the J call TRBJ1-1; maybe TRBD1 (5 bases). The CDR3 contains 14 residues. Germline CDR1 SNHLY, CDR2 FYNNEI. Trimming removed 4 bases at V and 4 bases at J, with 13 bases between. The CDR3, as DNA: TGTGCCAGCAGTGGGAGCAGCGGGGCCACTGAAGCTTTCTTT. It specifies CASSGSSGATEAFF.

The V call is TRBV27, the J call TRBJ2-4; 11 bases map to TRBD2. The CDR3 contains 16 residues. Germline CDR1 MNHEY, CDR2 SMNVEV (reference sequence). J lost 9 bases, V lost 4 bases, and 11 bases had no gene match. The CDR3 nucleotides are TGTGCCAGCAGTTCATATACTAGCGGGAGAAGGAGCATTCAGTACTTC. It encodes CASSSYTSGRRSIQYF.

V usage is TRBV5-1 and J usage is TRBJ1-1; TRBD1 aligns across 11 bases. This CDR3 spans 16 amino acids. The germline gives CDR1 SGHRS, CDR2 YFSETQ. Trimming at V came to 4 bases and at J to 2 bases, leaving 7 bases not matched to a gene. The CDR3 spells CASSKEGQGDNTEAFF. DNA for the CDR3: TGCGCCAGCAGCAAGGAGGGACAGGGGGACAACACTGAAGCTTTCTTT.

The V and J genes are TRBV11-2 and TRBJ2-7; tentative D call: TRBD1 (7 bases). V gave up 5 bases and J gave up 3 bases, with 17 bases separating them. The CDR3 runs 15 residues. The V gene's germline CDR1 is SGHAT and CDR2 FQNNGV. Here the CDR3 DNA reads TGTGCCAGCAGCCATTTTCCCCAGGGGGGCTACGAGCAGTACTTC. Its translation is CASSHFPQGGYEQYF.

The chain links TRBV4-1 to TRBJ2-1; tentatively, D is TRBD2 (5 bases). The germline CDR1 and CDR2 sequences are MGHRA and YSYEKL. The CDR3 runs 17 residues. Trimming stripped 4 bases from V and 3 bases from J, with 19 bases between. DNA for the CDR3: TGCGCCAGCAGCCGGCCTCTTGCTGAGGGCCACTACAATGAGCAGTTCTTC. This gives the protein CASSRPLAEGHYNEQFF.

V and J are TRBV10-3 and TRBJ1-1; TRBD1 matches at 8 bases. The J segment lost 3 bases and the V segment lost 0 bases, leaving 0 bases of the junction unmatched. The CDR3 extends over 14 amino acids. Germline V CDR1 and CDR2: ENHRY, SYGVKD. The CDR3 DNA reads TGTGCCATCAGTGAGTCGACAGGGGACACTGAAGCTTTCTTT. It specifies CAISESTGDTEAFF.

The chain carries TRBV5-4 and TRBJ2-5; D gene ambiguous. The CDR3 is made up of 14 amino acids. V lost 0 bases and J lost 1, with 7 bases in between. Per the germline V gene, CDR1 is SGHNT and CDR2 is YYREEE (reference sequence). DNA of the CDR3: TGTGCCAGCAGCTTGGAAGTAGCCCAAGAGACCCAGTACTTC. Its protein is CASSLEVAQETQYF.

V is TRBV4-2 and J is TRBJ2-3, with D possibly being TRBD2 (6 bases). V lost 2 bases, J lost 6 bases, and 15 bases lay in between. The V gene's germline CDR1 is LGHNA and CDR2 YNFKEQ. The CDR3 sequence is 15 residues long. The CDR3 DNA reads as TGTGCCAGCAGCCAAAACCCCAGCAGCGGGGATACGCAGTATTTT. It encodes CASSQNPSSGDTQYF.

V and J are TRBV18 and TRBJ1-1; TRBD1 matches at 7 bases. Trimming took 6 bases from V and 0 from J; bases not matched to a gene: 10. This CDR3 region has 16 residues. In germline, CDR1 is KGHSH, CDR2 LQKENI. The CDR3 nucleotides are TGTGCCAGCTCCGTCGGACAGGCCCCTATGAACACTGAAGCTTTCTTT. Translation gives CASSVGQAPMNTEAFF.

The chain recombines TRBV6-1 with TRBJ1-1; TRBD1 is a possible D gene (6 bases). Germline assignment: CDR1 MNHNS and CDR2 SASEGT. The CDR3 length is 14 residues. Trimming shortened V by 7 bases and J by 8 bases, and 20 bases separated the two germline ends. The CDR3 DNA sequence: TGTGCCAGCACCTCTCGGACAGTGGGGACCGAAGCTTTCTTT. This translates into CASTSRTVGTEAFF.

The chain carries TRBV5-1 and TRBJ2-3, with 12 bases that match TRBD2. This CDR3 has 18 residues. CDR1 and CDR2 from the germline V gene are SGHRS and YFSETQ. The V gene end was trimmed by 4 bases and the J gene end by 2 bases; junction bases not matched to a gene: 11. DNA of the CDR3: TGCGCCAGCAGCCCGTCTCTAGCGGGAGGGCGTGCCACAGATACGCAGTATTTT. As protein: CASSPSLAGGRATDTQYF.

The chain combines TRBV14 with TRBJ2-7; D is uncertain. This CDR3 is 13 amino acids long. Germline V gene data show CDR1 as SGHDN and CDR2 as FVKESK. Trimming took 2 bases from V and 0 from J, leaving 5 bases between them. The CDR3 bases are TGTGCCAGCAGCCAACGCAGCTCCTACGAGCAGTACTTC. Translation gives CASSQRSSYEQYF.

The CDR3 spells CASSLTGGVGQPQHF. The CDR3 DNA is TGTGCCAGCAGTTTAACAGGGGGGGTCGGACAGCCCCAGCATTTT. The rearrangement links TRBV2 to TRBJ1-5; TRBD1 agrees at 8 bases. The V segment lost 5 bases and the J segment 7 bases; nucleotides outside the gene matches: 10. The length of the CDR3 is 15 residues. Looked up from germline, CDR1 is SNHLY and CDR2 is FYNNEI. Looking up the rest from reference TRBV2 and TRBJ1-5 gives the full variable domain: EPEVTQTPSHQVTQMGQEVILRCVPISNHLYFYWYRQILGQKVEFLVSFYNNEISEKSEIFDDQFSVERPDGSNFTLKIRSTKLEDSAMYFCASSLTGGVGQPQHFGDGTRLSIL.

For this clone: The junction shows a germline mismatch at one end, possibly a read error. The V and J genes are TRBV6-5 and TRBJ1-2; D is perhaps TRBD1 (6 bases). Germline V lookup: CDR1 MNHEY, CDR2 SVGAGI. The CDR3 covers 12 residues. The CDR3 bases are TGTGCCAGCAGTTACAGGGGGGGAATATCCTTCTTC. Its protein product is CASSYRGGISFF.

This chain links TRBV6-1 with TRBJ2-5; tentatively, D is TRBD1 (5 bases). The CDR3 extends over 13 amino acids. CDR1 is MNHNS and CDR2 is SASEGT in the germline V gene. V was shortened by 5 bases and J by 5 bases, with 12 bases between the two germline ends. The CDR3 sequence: CASSYGGAETQYF. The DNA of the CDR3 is TGTGCCAGCAGTTATGGTGGGGCGGAGACCCAGTACTTC.

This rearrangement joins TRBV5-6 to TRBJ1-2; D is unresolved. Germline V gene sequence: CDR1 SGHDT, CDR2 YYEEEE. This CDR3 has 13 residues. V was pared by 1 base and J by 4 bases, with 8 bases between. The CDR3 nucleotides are TGTGCCAGCAGCTTGTATGGAGCCTATGGCTACACCTTC. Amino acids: CASSLYGAYGYTF. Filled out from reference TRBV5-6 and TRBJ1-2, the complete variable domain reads DAGVTQSPTHLIKTRGQQVTLRCSPKSGHDTVSWYQQALGQGPQFIFQYYEEEERQRGNFPDRFSGHQFPNYSSELNVNALLLGDSALYLCASSLYGAYGYTFGSGTRLTVV.

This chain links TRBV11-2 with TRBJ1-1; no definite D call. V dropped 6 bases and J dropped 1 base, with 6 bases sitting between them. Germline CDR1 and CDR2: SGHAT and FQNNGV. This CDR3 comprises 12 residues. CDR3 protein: CASSSGNTEAFF. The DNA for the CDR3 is TGTGCCAGCAGTTCGGGGAACACTGAAGCTTTCTTT.

For the CDR3, the DNA is TGTGCCTGGACCGCGATGGGAGGACTTTATGAGCAGTTCTTC. Amino acids: CAWTAMGGLYEQFF. This chain uses TRBV30 with TRBJ2-1; D might be TRBD2 (6 bases). The germline V gene encodes CDR1 GTSNPN and CDR2 SVGIG (reference sequence). This CDR3 has 14 residues. With 4 bases removed from V and 8 bases from J, the gap between germline ends came to 18 bases.

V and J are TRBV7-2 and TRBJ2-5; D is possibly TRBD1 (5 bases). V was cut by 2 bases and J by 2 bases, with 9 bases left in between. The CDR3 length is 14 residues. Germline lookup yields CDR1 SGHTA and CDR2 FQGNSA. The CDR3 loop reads CASSLRRQQETQYF. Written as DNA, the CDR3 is TGTGCCAGCAGCTTACGGCGACAGCAAGAGACCCAGTACTTC.

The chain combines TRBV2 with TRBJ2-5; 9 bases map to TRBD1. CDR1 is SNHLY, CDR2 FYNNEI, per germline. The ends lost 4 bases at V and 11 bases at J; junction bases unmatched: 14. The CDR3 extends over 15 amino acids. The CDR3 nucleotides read TGTGCCAGCAGTGTACTGGGACAGGGCATAGGGGAGCAGTACTTC. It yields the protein CASSVLGQGIGEQYF.

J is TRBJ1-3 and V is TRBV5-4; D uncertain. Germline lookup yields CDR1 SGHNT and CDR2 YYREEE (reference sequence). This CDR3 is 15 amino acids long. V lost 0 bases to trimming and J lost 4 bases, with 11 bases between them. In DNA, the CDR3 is TGTGCCAGCAGCTTGGCTGCGTCGGGGGGAAACACCATATATTTT. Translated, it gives CASSLAASGGNTIYF.

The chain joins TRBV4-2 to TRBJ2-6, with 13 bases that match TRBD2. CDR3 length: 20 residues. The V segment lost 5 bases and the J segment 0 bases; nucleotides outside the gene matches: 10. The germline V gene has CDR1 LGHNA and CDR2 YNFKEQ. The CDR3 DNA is TGTGCCAGCAGCTACCTTGGGACTAGCGGGGCGACCTCTGGGGCCAACGTCCTGACTTTC. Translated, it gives CASSYLGTSGATSGANVLTF.

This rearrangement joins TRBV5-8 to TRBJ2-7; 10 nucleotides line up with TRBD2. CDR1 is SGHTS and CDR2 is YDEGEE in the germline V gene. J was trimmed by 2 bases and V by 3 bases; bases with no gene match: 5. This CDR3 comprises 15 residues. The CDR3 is CASSYRAGGAYEQYF. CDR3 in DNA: TGTGCCAGCAGCTACCGAGCGGGGGGGGCCTACGAGCAGTACTTC.

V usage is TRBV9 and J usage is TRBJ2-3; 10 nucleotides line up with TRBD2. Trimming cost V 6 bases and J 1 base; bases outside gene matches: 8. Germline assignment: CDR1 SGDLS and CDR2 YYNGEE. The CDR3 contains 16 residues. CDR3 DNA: TGTGCCAGCAACCTTGGGACTAGCGCGGGCACAGATACGCAGTATTTT. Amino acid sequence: CASNLGTSAGTDTQYF.

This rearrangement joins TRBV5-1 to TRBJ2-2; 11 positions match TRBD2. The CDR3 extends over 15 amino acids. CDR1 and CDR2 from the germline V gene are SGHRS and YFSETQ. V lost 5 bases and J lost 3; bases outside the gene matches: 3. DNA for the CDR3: TGCGCCAGCAGGGAGGGACTAGCGGACACCGGGGAGCTGTTTTTT. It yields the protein CASREGLADTGELFF.

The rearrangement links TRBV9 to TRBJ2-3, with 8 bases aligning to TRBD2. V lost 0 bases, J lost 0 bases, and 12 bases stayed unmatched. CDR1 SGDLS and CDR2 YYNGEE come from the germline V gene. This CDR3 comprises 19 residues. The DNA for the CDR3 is TGTGCCAGCAGCGTAGCCATGTGGGGTAGCGGGAAAAGCACAGATACGCAGTATTTT. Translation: CASSVAMWGSGKSTDTQYF.